The 2 T cell receptor beta chains below come from one sample, sequenced in a study of PD-1 blockade in classical Hodgkin lymphoma. Some clones are missing from TCRdb's copy, which holds only in-frame ones; the method was immunoSEQ multiplex PCR. The data contain tens of thousands of clones, around nine tenths of them seen just once; the ten biggest clones take up around 2.9%. As for time point: cycle 4 day 1 (C4D1), after five to seven weeks of nivolumab. All patients relapsed after autologous stem cell transplantation, and brentuximab vedotin exposure varied. The sample consisted of peripheral blood mononuclear cells (PBMCs), taken before the fourth cycle of nivolumab. All receptors come from a human donor with classical Hodgkin lymphoma.

The V gene is TRBV9, the J gene TRBJ2-7; TRBD2 matches at 8 bases. Per the germline V gene, CDR1 is SGDLS and CDR2 is YYNGEE. The CDR3 totals 15 residues. Losses at the gene ends were 2 bases for V and 4 bases for J; bases not matched to a gene: 8. The CDR3 DNA is TGTGCCAGCAGCGTCTCCCCACTAGCGGAATACGAGCAGTACTTC. This sequence encodes CASSVSPLAEYEQYF.

The CDR3 here is CAYGGPWETQYF. The CDR3 DNA is TGTGCCTACGGGGGGCCCTGGGAGACCCAGTACTTC. V gene TRBV30 combines with J gene TRBJ2-5, with D tentatively TRBD2 (7 bases). The V gene lost 7 bases and the J gene lost 5 bases, with 14 bases spanning the gap. This CDR3 region has 12 residues. Germline loops: CDR1 GTSNPN, CDR2 SVGIG (reference sequence).